This TCR beta chain was found in a study of blood T cells in healthy people across ages. Study results and limitations: Observed TCR beta diversity per million T cells went down as age went up. This fall followed a roughly linear course with age.

Per the germline V gene, CDR1 is MDHEN and CDR2 is SYDVKM. The CDR3 totals 14 residues. Trimming took 6 bases from V and 5 from J, leaving 15 bases between them. This clonotype was counted a few times. Antigen unknown. Primed by a sample-barcoded 5' primer and a J-beta primer mix, a second PCR proceeded for about 6 to 12 cycles. Tags on each cDNA molecule came from a template-switch adaptor with 12 random nucleotides. TCRdb fed the 5' RACE reads into MiXCR, producing one record per CDR3 protein. The sample contains around 1.7 million distinct CDR3 sequences, roughly 28% of which appear only once. The chain links TRBV28 to TRBJ2-3, with D maybe TRBD2 (6 bases). The sample consisted of blood. This receptor was identified in a woman in her twenties or thirties in good health. CDR3 coding DNA: TGTGCCAGCAGGCCCGGGACTTTAAGAGATACGCAGTATTTT. It specifies CASRPGTLRDTQYF.